The clone carrying this T cell receptor (beta chain) has more than one count but fewer than ten. Its antigen is unidentified. The source of the sample is a study of CD4 T cells in relation to SARS-CoV-2 and coronaviruses. On the study more broadly: ViraFEST: roughly ten-day antigen culture of PBMCs, then TCR beta CDR3 sequencing. Controls used an HIV-1 Nef peptide pool or no peptide. Study results and caveats: In around two thirds of donors, memory CD4+ clonotypes crossrecognized SARS-CoV-2 and at least one common cold coronavirus spike.

The V gene end was trimmed by 4 bases and the J gene end by 7 bases; junction bases not matched to a gene: 8. CDR3 length: 16 amino acids. In germline, CDR1 is MNHEY, CDR2 SVGAGI. Libraries were prepared by immunoSEQ multiplex PCR; TCRdb keeps only in-frame clonotypes and omits some of them. The repertoire consists of about 23,000 clones, with about four fifths occurring once and the leading ten covering approximately 15%. The unexposed donors gave CD4+ T cells in 2011-2018, prior to COVID-19. After roughly ten days of culture, CD4+ T cells were isolated. Unexposed-donor CD4+ T cells were probed with SARS-CoV-2 S/N and four cold-coronavirus spikes, cells permitting.

The chain joins TRBV6-5 to TRBJ2-5; 14 positions agree with TRBD2. This TCR came from a human donor in good health. The sample comprised CD4+ T cells from PBMCs, cultured in vitro. Here the CDR3 reads CASSSATSGRVWTQYF. The CDR3 DNA follows: TGTGCCAGCAGTTCTGCGACTAGCGGGAGGGTCTGGACCCAGTACTTC.